This T cell receptor beta chain was documented in a study of blood T cells in healthy people across ages. Findings of the study overall: Conclusively comparing naive with antigen-experienced cells was impossible with unsorted PBMCs.

Next came a second PCR, run for about 6 to 11 cycles, which used a sample-barcoded 5' primer along with a J-beta primer mix. TCRdb re-derived calls from the 5' RACE reads in MiXCR, one entry per CDR3 protein. Among approximately 1,000,000 distinct CDR3 sequences listed, roughly 45% were seen once. With regard to this clonotype: Its antigen is unknown.

The CDR3 is 14 residues long. Germline loops: CDR1 MNHEY, CDR2 SVGAGI. J gave up 11 bases and V 7 bases, and 14 bases lay outside the gene matches. Sample: blood. This TCR came from an older woman in good health. The genes are TRBV6-5 and TRBJ2-5; 9 bases are shared with TRBD1. CDR3 nucleotide sequence: TGTGCCAGCACCCGGACAGGGGCTAGGTATGAGCAGTACTTC. Its translation: CASTRTGARYEQYF.